The 29 T cell receptor beta chains below all came from one sample that was sequenced in a study of blood T cells in healthy people across ages. The authors ran a second PCR of roughly 7 to 11 cycles using a sample-barcoded 5' primer and a J-beta primer mix. One entry per CDR3 protein, called by TCRdb with MiXCR from the 5' RACE reads. The data contain around 520,000 distinct CDR3 sequences, about 26% of them singletons. The same sample was also used in a study of T cells of mothers and their children.

Sequencing was performed on blood. Every receptor here comes from a boy younger than 10 in good health.

V gene TRBV7-9 combines with J gene TRBJ1-2, with D possibly TRBD1 on 5 matching bases. The CDR3 contains 14 residues. Germline V gene lookup returns CDR1 SEHNR and CDR2 FQNEAQ (reference sequence). Trimming pared 5 bases from V and 6 bases from J, leaving 16 bases between. The CDR3 bases are TGTGCCAGCAGCCCGTCGGACGGGGGACATGGCTACACCTTC. Amino acid sequence: CASSPSDGGHGYTF.

The gene calls are TRBV14 and TRBJ2-3, with D perhaps TRBD1 (6 bases). V lost 6 bases and J 2 bases, leaving 9 bases between the germline ends. This CDR3 contains 13 residues. The germline gives CDR1 SGHDN, CDR2 FVKESK. The CDR3 loop is CASRDSTTDTQYF. In DNA, the CDR3 is TGTGCCAGCAGGGACAGTACCACAGATACGCAGTATTTT. The variable domain in full, with the rest retrieved from reference TRBV14 and TRBJ2-3, is EAGVTQFPSHSVIEKGQTVTLRCDPISGHDNLYWYRRVMGKEIKFLLHFVKESKQDESGMPNNRFLAERTGGTYSTLKVQPAELEDSGVYFCASRDSTTDTQYFGPGTRLTVL.

This chain joins TRBV25-1 and TRBJ2-7; possible D gene TRBD1, 6 bases. The V and J ends lost 6 bases and 2 bases respectively, with 17 bases between them. The CDR3 is 15 residues long. CDR1 is MGHDK, CDR2 SYGVNS, per germline. The CDR3 here is CASSGQPGRTYEQYF. The CDR3 nucleotides read TGTGCCAGCAGCGGACAGCCTGGCCGGACCTACGAGCAGTACTTC.

Only a few counts were recorded for this clonotype. The chain is built from TRBV5-1 and TRBJ2-5, with 9 positions matching TRBD1. CDR3 length equals 15 residues. CDR1 and CDR2 from the germline V gene are SGHRS and YFSETQ. Trimming took 4 bases from V and 5 from J; bases not matched to a gene: 9. CDR3 in DNA: TGCGCCAGCAGCATGGGGCGGACAGGGGTCGAGACCCAGTACTTC. Protein product: CASSMGRTGVETQYF. The full variable domain, completed using reference TRBV5-1 and TRBJ2-5, is KAGVTQTPRYLIKTRGQQVTLSCSPISGHRSVSWYQQTPGQGLQFLFEYFSETQRNKGNFPGRFSGRQFSNSRSEMNVSTLELGDSALYLCASSMGRTGVETQYFGPGTRLLVL.

The chain has TRBV20-1 and TRBJ2-3; D perhaps matches TRBD2 (6 bases). CDR3 length: 17 amino acids. CDR1 and CDR2 from the germline V gene are DFQATT and SNEGSKA (reference sequence). V lost 0 bases to trimming and J lost 6 bases, with 22 bases between them. This CDR3 reads CSARDQSGVAATDTQYF. CDR3 nucleotide sequence: TGCAGTGCTAGAGATCAAAGTGGGGTAGCGGCGACTGATACGCAGTATTTT.

This clonotype was recorded many times. The chain carries TRBV20-1 and TRBJ1-4; D is perhaps TRBD1 (5 bases). Germline V lookup: CDR1 DFQATT, CDR2 SNEGSKA (reference sequence). The V gene lost 3 bases and the J gene lost 0 bases, with 8 bases spanning the gap. There are 14 residues in the CDR3. CDR3 sequence: CSARATATNEKLFF. The CDR3 coding sequence is TGCAGTGCTAGGGCGACAGCAACTAATGAAAAACTGTTTTTT.

In DNA, the CDR3 is TGTGCCATCAGTCAAGGGATGAACACTGAAGCTTTCTTT. This translates into CAISQGMNTEAFF. This chain joins TRBV10-3 and TRBJ1-1; D remains ambiguous. The germline V gene encodes CDR1 ENHRY and CDR2 SYGVKD. The CDR3 has 13 residues. V lost 5 bases to trimming and J lost 0 bases, with 7 bases between them.

This clonotype was observed a handful of times. The chain has TRBV4-2 and TRBJ2-5, with a tentative D call TRBD2 (6 bases). The DNA end is a closer match to TRBJ2-1, so the J assignment may be wrong. This CDR3 has 17 residues. CDR1 is LGHNA, CDR2 YNFKEQ, per germline. CDR3 in amino acids: CASSQPTPGGVENEQFF. For the CDR3, the DNA is TGTGCCAGCAGCCAACCTACGCCCGGAGGGGTCGAGAATGAGCAGTTCTTC.

The V and J genes are TRBV7-8 and TRBJ2-4; D ambiguous. Trimming pared 5 bases from V and 8 bases from J, leaving 16 bases between. From germline, CDR1 is SGHVS and CDR2 FQNEAQ. The CDR3 runs 14 residues. CDR3 bases: TGTGCCAGCAGCGCCCGAACTACACCCCACATTCAGTACTTC. Translation: CASSARTTPHIQYF.

The J gene is TRBJ2-5, the V gene TRBV2; TRBD2 matches at 7 bases. The CDR3 loop spans 13 amino acids. Trimming at V came to 3 bases and at J to 4 bases, leaving 2 bases not matched to a gene. The V gene's germline CDR1 is SNHLY and CDR2 FYNNEI. This CDR3 is CASSDGGTETQYF. The DNA for the CDR3 is TGTGCCAGCAGTGACGGGGGGACAGAGACCCAGTACTTC.

This clonotype was seen more than once but under ten times. V gene TRBV7-9 combines with J gene TRBJ2-3; 9 bases match TRBD2. The V and J ends lost 6 bases and 3 bases, in that order; junction bases with no gene match: 10. This CDR3 comprises 16 residues. CDR1 SEHNR and CDR2 FQNEAQ come from the germline V gene (reference sequence). The CDR3 coding sequence is TGTGCCAGCAGTGCGGACCGACTAGCGGTTACAGATACGCAGTATTTT. Protein: CASSADRLAVTDTQYF.

The rearrangement joins TRBV7-3 to TRBJ2-7; no clear D. Germline lookup yields CDR1 SGHTA and CDR2 FQGTGA. This CDR3 region has 15 residues. Trimming removed 11 bases from V and 1 base from J, with 21 bases in between. The chain's CDR3 is CAGPLESPRSYEQYF. CDR3 DNA: TGTGCCGGACCCCTCGAAAGCCCGAGGTCCTACGAGCAGTACTTC.

This clonotype was seen more than once but under ten times. This chain uses TRBV7-3 with TRBJ2-1; TRBD2 matches at 7 bases. Trimming removed 5 bases from V and 3 bases from J; junction bases left unmatched: 7. Per the germline V gene, CDR1 is SGHTA and CDR2 is FQGTGA. The CDR3 runs 15 residues. CDR3 coding DNA: TGTGCCAGCAGCCTCTCGGCGGGAGACTACAATGAGCAGTTCTTC. Translated, it gives CASSLSAGDYNEQFF.

This clonotype was detected only a few times. Written as DNA, the CDR3 is TGTGCCTGGAGTCTTGGATCTAACGATGAAAAACTGTTTTTT. This codes for CAWSLGSNDEKLFF. The chain uses TRBV30 and TRBJ1-4, with D unresolved. Germline CDR1 reads GTSNPN; CDR2 reads SVGIG (reference sequence). The CDR3 extends over 14 amino acids. Trimming cost V 2 bases and J 6 bases, with 13 bases left between them.

The V and J genes are TRBV15 and TRBJ2-5; D may match TRBD1 or TRBD2 (5 bases each). The germline gives CDR1 LNHNV, CDR2 YYDKDF (reference sequence). The CDR3 spans 14 residues. V was pared by 3 bases and J by 11 bases, with 19 bases between. Written as DNA, the CDR3 is TGTGCCACCAGCAGTACTCGGACACCGGGCGGGCAGTACTTC. Amino acid sequence: CATSSTRTPGGQYF.

The table lists this clonotype with a few counts. The chain has TRBV6-6 and TRBJ2-7, with TRBD2 identical over 8 bases. The J call may be incorrect, as the DNA end agrees better with TRBJ2-5. The CDR3 loop spans 14 amino acids. CDR1 MNHNY and CDR2 SVGAGI come from the germline V gene (reference sequence). This CDR3 is CASSYGTREETQYF. For the CDR3, the DNA is TGTGCCAGCAGTTACGGGACTAGAGAAGAGACCCAGTACTTC.

The chain employs TRBV3-1 and TRBJ1-2; TRBD1 matches 10 bases. The CDR3 length is 17 residues. V lost 4 bases to trimming and J lost 5 bases; unmatched junction nucleotides: 13. The germline CDR1 and CDR2 sequences are LGHDT and YNNKEL (reference sequence). This CDR3 is CASSPVRGTGEVYGYTF. The CDR3 DNA is TGTGCCAGCAGCCCTGTTCGTGGGACAGGGGAAGTGTATGGCTACACCTTC. The full variable domain, in which reference TRBV3-1 and TRBJ1-2 provide the parts outside the CDR3, is DTAVSQTPKYLVTQMGNDKSIKCEQNLGHDTMYWYKQDSKKFLKIMFSYNNKELIINETVPNRFSPKSPDKAHLNLHINSLELGDSAVYFCASSPVRGTGEVYGYTFGSGTRLTVV.

Only a few counts were recorded for this clonotype. The chain joins TRBV5-1 to TRBJ2-7; 8 bases fit TRBD2. The CDR3 extends over 12 amino acids. V lost 4 bases and J lost 5; bases outside the gene matches: 2. The germline V gene encodes CDR1 SGHRS and CDR2 YFSETQ. Written as DNA, the CDR3 is TGCGCCAGCAGCCCGGGGGGGGACGAGCAGTACTTC. Translating it yields CASSPGGDEQYF.

There are a few counts of this clonotype. The V call is TRBV4-3, the J call TRBJ1-4; D perhaps matches TRBD1 (6 bases). This CDR3 is 17 amino acids long. The V and J ends lost 0 bases and 2 bases respectively, with 13 bases between them. CDR1 and CDR2 from the germline V gene are LGHNA and YSLEER. The CDR3 loop reads CASSQEPRGATNEKLFF. For the CDR3, the DNA is TGCGCCAGCAGCCAAGAGCCCAGGGGTGCGACTAATGAAAAACTGTTTTTT.

This clonotype was recorded a few times. This chain joins TRBV7-9 and TRBJ2-7, with TRBD1 matching over 12 bases. With 4 bases clipped from V and 5 bases from J, the junction kept 9 bases outside the gene matches. Looked up from germline, CDR1 is SEHNR and CDR2 is FQNEAQ (reference sequence). This CDR3 contains 16 residues. In nucleotides, the CDR3 is TGTGCCAGCAGCTCGACAAAGGGACAGGGGGCGGACGAGCAGTACTTC. Translating gives CASSSTKGQGADEQYF.

The CDR3 reads CASSYSVVGVRQTQYF. The CDR3 DNA follows: TGTGCCAGCAGTTACTCGGTCGTAGGAGTGAGGCAGACCCAGTACTTC. This chain links TRBV6-2 or TRBV6-3 with TRBJ2-5; no firm D call. Germline V CDR1 and CDR2: MNHEY, SVGEGT. This CDR3 contains 16 residues. Trimming shortened V by 0 bases and J by 6 bases, and 17 bases separated the two germline ends.

This clonotype has only a few counts. V is TRBV7-2 and J is TRBJ2-5; 8 nucleotides align to TRBD1. The V and J ends lost 1 base and 5 bases, in that order; junction bases with no gene match: 6. Germline CDR1 SGHTA, CDR2 FQGNSA. The CDR3 contains 15 residues. Here the CDR3 DNA reads TGTGCCAGCAGCTTAGGCGCCAGGGGGCTTGAGACCCAGTACTTC. Amino acid sequence: CASSLGARGLETQYF.

This clonotype was seen a few times. The chain combines TRBV5-1 with TRBJ2-3; D uncertain. Germline CDR1 and CDR2: SGHRS and YFSETQ. V was clipped by 1 base and J by 4 bases, with 13 bases between them. There are 15 residues in the CDR3. CDR3 coding DNA: TGCGCCAGCAGCTTGATTGGGCGGAACGCAGATACGCAGTATTTT. It translates to CASSLIGRNADTQYF. Full variable domain (missing parts from reference TRBV5-1 and TRBJ2-3): KAGVTQTPRYLIKTRGQQVTLSCSPISGHRSVSWYQQTPGQGLQFLFEYFSETQRNKGNFPGRFSGRQFSNSRSEMNVSTLELGDSALYLCASSLIGRNADTQYFGPGTRLTVL.

Many counts were recorded for this clonotype. The V and J genes are TRBV25-1 and TRBJ2-7; 11 bases are a match to TRBD2. Per germline, CDR1 MGHDK and CDR2 SYGVNS. V was pared by 3 bases and J by 5 bases, with 9 bases of the junction left unmatched. CDR3 length equals 16 residues. CDR3 sequence: CASSDSSGGTSNEQYF. For the CDR3, the DNA is TGTGCCAGCAGTGATTCTAGCGGGGGGACCAGCAACGAGCAGTACTTC.

The rearrangement joins TRBV7-6 to TRBJ2-3; D is uncertain. The V end lost 2 bases, the J end lost 3 bases, and 9 bases lay between the germline ends. CDR3 length: 14 amino acids. CDR1 SGHVS and CDR2 FNYEAQ come from the germline V gene. This CDR3 is CASSLIPWTDTQYF. CDR3 DNA sequence: TGTGCCAGCAGCTTAATTCCTTGGACAGATACGCAGTATTTT.

This sequence joins TRBV7-6 and TRBJ1-1; perhaps TRBD1 as D (5 bases). This CDR3 region has 14 residues. V dropped 5 bases and J dropped 4 bases, with 14 bases sitting between them. Per the germline V gene, CDR1 is SGHVS and CDR2 is FNYEAQ. This chain's CDR3 is CASSPLWGSTEAFF. The CDR3 region has the DNA TGTGCCAGCAGCCCATTATGGGGGAGCACTGAAGCTTTCTTT. The whole variable domain, remainder taken from reference TRBV7-6 and TRBJ1-1, is GAGVSQSPRYKVTKRGQDVALRCDPISGHVSLYWYRQALGQGPEFLTYFNYEAQQDKSGLPNDRFSAERPEGSISTLTIQRTEQRDSAMYRCASSPLWGSTEAFFGQGTRLTVV.

This clonotype has a handful of counts. The chain links TRBV5-1 to TRBJ2-5; 9 bases are shared with TRBD1. Germline CDR1 reads SGHRS; CDR2 reads YFSETQ. There are 15 residues in the CDR3. V dropped 0 bases and J dropped 0; count of bases not matched to a gene: 0. CDR3: CASSLGDRDQETQYF. DNA of the CDR3: TGCGCCAGCAGCTTGGGGGACAGGGACCAAGAGACCCAGTACTTC.

This clonotype was counted only a few times. The chain combines TRBV5-1 with TRBJ1-2; 8 bases match TRBD1. V was clipped by 3 bases and J by 5 bases; unmatched bases: 3. The CDR3 runs to 13 residues. Germline CDR1 and CDR2: SGHRS and YFSETQ. CDR3 sequence (DNA): TGCGCCAGCAGCTGGGACAGGCGGTATGGCTACACCTTC. This gives the protein CASSWDRRYGYTF.

This chain uses TRBV4-3 with TRBJ2-2; no reliable D call. The germline V gene has CDR1 LGHNA and CDR2 YSLEER. This CDR3 comprises 13 residues. Trimming removed 4 bases from V and 6 bases from J, with 9 bases in between. The CDR3 DNA reads as TGCGCCAGCAGCCCCTCAAGGGCCGGGGAGCTGTTTTTT. It specifies CASSPSRAGELFF.